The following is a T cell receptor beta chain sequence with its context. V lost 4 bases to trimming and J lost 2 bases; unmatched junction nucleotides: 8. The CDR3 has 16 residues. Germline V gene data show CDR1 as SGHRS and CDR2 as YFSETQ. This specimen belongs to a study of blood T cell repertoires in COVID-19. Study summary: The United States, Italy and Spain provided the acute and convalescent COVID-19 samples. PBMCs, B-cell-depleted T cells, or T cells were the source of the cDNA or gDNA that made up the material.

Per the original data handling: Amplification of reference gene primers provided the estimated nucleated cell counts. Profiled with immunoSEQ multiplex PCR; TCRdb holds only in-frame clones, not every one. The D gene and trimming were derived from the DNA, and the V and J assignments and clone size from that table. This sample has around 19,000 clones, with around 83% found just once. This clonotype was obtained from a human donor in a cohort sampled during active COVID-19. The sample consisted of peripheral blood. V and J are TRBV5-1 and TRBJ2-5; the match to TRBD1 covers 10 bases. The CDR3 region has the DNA TGCGCCAGCAGCCTCCAAGGACAGGGGGGTCAAGAGACCCAGTACTTC. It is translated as CASSLQGQGGQETQYF.